This record covers a single TCR beta chain. Its antigen is not known. These data originate in a study of neurological immune-mediated disorders. Study conclusions and caveats: Multiple sclerosis, the disease with the least TCR clonal expansion, fell below healthy controls, whereas HTLV-1-associated myelopathy showed the most. One related-CDR3 cluster, which may be a signature, held the repertoires of 18 of 34 multiple sclerosis patients after phylogenetic grouping.

V gave up 6 bases and J gave up 4 bases; unmatched junction bases: 9. CDR1 and CDR2 (germline): KGHSH, LQKENI. The CDR3 extends over 15 amino acids. Stored at -80 C, 2 million PBMCs were the source of the unsorted libraries. 5'RACE with 10-nucleotide random UMIs generated the cDNA. One entry per CDR3 protein results from TCRdb running MiXCR on the 5' RACE reads. The sample includes 50,000 to 65,000 distinct CDR3 sequences, around 5.2% of them seen just once. The V call is TRBV18, the J call TRBJ1-3, with 7 bases identical to TRBD1. The sample comprised PBMCs. This clonotype originated in a woman aged 50 to 65 with multiple sclerosis. The CDR3: CASSQQGKQGNTIYF. Written as DNA, the CDR3 is TGTGCCAGCTCTCAACAGGGGAAGCAAGGAAACACCATATATTTT. The full variable domain, completed using reference TRBV18 and TRBJ1-3, is NAGVMQNPRHLVRRRGQEARLRCSPMKGHSHVYWYRQLPEEGLKFMVYLQKENIIDESGMPKERFSAEFPKEGPSILRIQQVVRGDSAAYFCASSQQGKQGNTIYFGEGSWLTVV.